These 5 T cell receptor beta chains were sequenced from one sample in a study of early T cells in non-severe SARS-CoV-2 infection. TCRdb re-called the 5' RACE reads with MiXCR, one entry per CDR3 protein. The data show about 60,000 distinct CDR3 sequences, with around 13% seen just once and approximately 4.4% held by the top ten. Sequencing was carried out using whole blood. These TCRs come from an adult who was a healthcare worker with PCR-confirmed SARS-CoV-2 infection or an uninfected control (not recorded which).

The chain uses TRBV28 and TRBJ2-7; no reliable D call. The CDR3 sequence is 12 residues long. V lost 7 bases, J lost 0 bases, and 7 bases lay in between. Germline CDR1 reads MDHEN; CDR2 reads SYDVKM. The CDR3, as DNA: TGTGCCAGCATGGGAAGCTCCTACGAGCAGTACTTC. Encoded protein: CASMGSSYEQYF.

This chain links TRBV7-2 with TRBJ2-5; tentatively, D is TRBD2 (6 bases). The V end lost 7 bases, the J end lost 4 bases, and 13 bases lay between the germline ends. The CDR3 totals 13 residues. Germline V gene data show CDR1 as SGHTA and CDR2 as FQGNSA. The CDR3 nucleotides read TGTGCCAGCAAGGACTACCTGGGAGAGACCCAGTACTTC. This sequence encodes CASKDYLGETQYF.

This clonotype was counted many times. The J gene is TRBJ1-6, the V gene TRBV3-1; D gene unclear. Trimming stripped 5 bases from V and 2 bases from J, with 7 bases between. The CDR3 spans 14 residues. The germline CDR1 and CDR2 sequences are LGHDT and YNNKEL (reference sequence). CDR3 sequence (DNA): TGTGCCAGCAGCTCCGGGACCTATAATTCACCCCTCCACTTT. This gives the protein CASSSGTYNSPLHF.

The sample holds many counts of this clonotype. The rearrangement joins TRBV3-1 to TRBJ1-5; D is unresolved. The germline V gene has CDR1 LGHDT and CDR2 YNNKEL (reference sequence). V was clipped by 4 bases and J by 1 base, with 8 bases between them. CDR3 length: 14 residues. The chain's CDR3 is CASSLLRSNQPQHF. CDR3 DNA: TGTGCCAGCAGCCTCCTAAGGAGCAATCAGCCCCAGCATTTT.

In this sample, this clonotype turned up once. The J gene is TRBJ2-1, the V gene TRBV6-1, with TRBD2 matching over 11 bases. The CDR3 consists of 14 residues. The junction had 8 bases not matched to a gene; V was cut back by 10 bases and J by 6 bases. Germline loops: CDR1 MNHNS, CDR2 SASEGT. This chain's CDR3 is CATLLTSGANEQFF. In nucleotides, the CDR3 is TGTGCCACCCTACTGACTAGCGGGGCCAATGAGCAGTTCTTC.